Listed here are 30 T cell receptor beta chains from one sample, sequenced in a study of quantifying T cell responses using KT2 cells. Looking at the study overall: Reverse transcription used primers in the TCR alpha and beta constant regions.

Each cDNA got a UMI-containing oligo ligated at its 3' end. An equimolar mix of RC1.1 and RC1.2 primed the beta chain across TRBC1 and TRBC2. TCRdb re-called the UMI-ligation and nested PCR reads through MiXCR, storing one row per CDR3 protein. The repertoire holds some 33,000 distinct CDR3 sequences, about 9.4% seen once, with roughly 9% in the top ten. What was sequenced was PBMCs spiked with cells of the T cell clone KT2. Receptors were obtained from a human donor.

The chain has TRBV11-1 and TRBJ2-5, with a possible D match to TRBD2 (6 bases). The CDR3 runs 16 residues. Germline values: CDR1 SGHAT, CDR2 FQDESV (reference sequence). V lost 4 bases and J lost 5, with 20 bases in between. CDR3 nucleotides: TGTGCCAGCAGCTCCGGGAGTTTACAGTCAGGGGAGACCCAGTACTTC. Amino acids: CASSSGSLQSGETQYF.

This clonotype was detected ten times or more. This chain connects TRBV27 to TRBJ2-7; maybe TRBD1 (6 bases). The V end lost 6 bases, the J end lost 2 bases, and 17 bases lay between the germline ends. The CDR3 length is 15 residues. Germline V gene data show CDR1 as MNHEY and CDR2 as SMNVEV (reference sequence). The CDR3 DNA sequence: TGTGCCAGCAGCCCCCCAGGGGAGCGCGCCTACGAGCAGTACTTC. Translated, it gives CASSPPGERAYEQYF.

The rearrangement links TRBV4-1 to TRBJ2-3, with TRBD2 identical over 11 bases. This CDR3 comprises 18 residues. V trimming: 0 bases; J trimming: 3 bases; junction bases outside the gene matches: 8. Germline values: CDR1 MGHRA, CDR2 YSYEKL. The CDR3 here is CASSQEISGGAGTDTQYF. CDR3 bases: TGCGCCAGCAGCCAAGAAATTAGCGGGGGGGCCGGGACAGATACGCAGTATTTT.

This clonotype was counted ten times or more. The rearrangement uses TRBV5-1 and TRBJ1-2, with 7 bases identical to TRBD1. CDR1 is SGHRS and CDR2 is YFSETQ in the germline V gene. The junction had 3 bases not matched to a gene; V was cut back by 3 bases and J by 7 bases. The CDR3 has 12 amino acids. This chain's CDR3 is CASSYEGAGYTF. The DNA for the CDR3 is TGCGCCAGCAGCTACGAGGGGGCTGGCTACACCTTC.

This clonotype turned up a few times. This sequence joins TRBV29-1 and TRBJ2-7, with 8 positions matching TRBD2. CDR1 is SQVTM and CDR2 is ANQGSEA in the germline V gene. The CDR3 runs 14 residues. Losses at the gene ends were 1 base for V and 3 bases for J; bases not matched to a gene: 5. The CDR3 here is CSVEAGGPVYEQYF. The CDR3 DNA sequence: TGCAGCGTTGAAGCGGGAGGGCCCGTCTACGAGCAGTACTTC.

By share of the sample, this clonotype is medium-sized (0.01 to 0.1%). The V call is TRBV11-2, the J call TRBJ2-5; no clear D. V was shortened by 5 bases and J by 5 bases, with 15 bases between the two germline ends. Looked up from germline, CDR1 is SGHAT and CDR2 is FQNNGV. The CDR3 runs to 14 residues. The CDR3 DNA follows: TGTGCCAGCAGCCCCGAAAGGCTGAGGGAGACCCAGTACTTC. Amino acids: CASSPERLRETQYF. The complete variable domain, with remaining parts taken from reference TRBV11-2 and TRBJ2-5, reads EAGVAQSPRYKIIEKRQSVAFWCNPISGHATLYWYQQILGQGPKLLIQFQNNGVVDDSQLPKDRFSAERLKGVDSTLKIQPAKLEDSAVYLCASSPERLRETQYFGPGTRLLVL.

This rearrangement joins TRBV7-3 to TRBJ2-1; TRBD2 matches at 9 bases. The CDR3 has 17 amino acids. CDR1 and CDR2 from the germline V gene are SGHTA and FQGTGA. V shed 1 base, J shed 2 bases, and the junction held 6 bases outside the gene matches. CDR3 sequence reads: CASSLRPAGGAYNEQFF. CDR3 in DNA: TGTGCCAGCAGCTTAAGGCCAGCGGGAGGAGCCTACAATGAGCAGTTCTTC. Based on the CDR3 plus reference TRBV7-3 and TRBJ2-1, the full variable domain is GAGVSQTPSNKVTEKGKYVELRCDPISGHTALYWYRQSLGQGPEFLIYFQGTGAADDSGLPNDRFFAVRPEGSVSTLKIQRTERGDSAVYLCASSLRPAGGAYNEQFFGPGTRLTVL.

This clonotype has at least ten counts. The chain joins TRBV5-1 to TRBJ1-4; D perhaps matches TRBD1 (5 bases). The CDR3 spans 16 residues. From germline, CDR1 is SGHRS and CDR2 YFSETQ. V was cut by 2 bases and J by 8 bases, with 19 bases left in between. This CDR3 reads CASSFGDSGRSEKLFF. The CDR3 DNA reads as TGCGCCAGCAGCTTTGGTGACTCGGGACGTAGCGAAAAACTGTTTTTT.

Only a few counts were recorded for this clonotype. CDR3 loop: CASSFETSGYTGELFF. The DNA of the CDR3 is TGTGCCAGCAGTTTCGAGACTAGCGGCTACACCGGGGAGCTGTTTTTT. V is TRBV12-3 or TRBV12-4 and J is TRBJ2-2; 9 bases are shared with TRBD2. The trim removed 3 bases at V and 3 bases at J, leaving 5 bases unmatched. This CDR3 is 16 amino acids long.

This clonotype was detected many times. The V and J genes are TRBV6-1 and TRBJ2-5, with 7 nucleotides matching TRBD2. V trimming: 7 bases; J trimming: 2 bases; junction bases outside the gene matches: 13. The germline V gene has CDR1 MNHNS and CDR2 SASEGT. The CDR3 extends over 16 amino acids. Here the CDR3 DNA reads TGTGCCAGCACCCCAGCGGCTAGCGGCAGACAAGAGACCCAGTACTTC. It specifies CASTPAASGRQETQYF.

In its sample, this clonotype was seen a few times. The rearrangement uses TRBV28 and TRBJ1-1, with D unresolved. Germline CDR1 reads MDHEN; CDR2 reads SYDVKM. The CDR3 has 15 residues. Trimming removed 2 bases at V and 1 base at J, with 11 bases between. For the CDR3, the DNA is TGTGCCAGCAGTTTAGGGAACATGAGGAACACTGAAGCTTTCTTT. Translation: CASSLGNMRNTEAFF.

This clonotype was observed many times. This chain connects TRBV6-1 to TRBJ2-1; a possible D gene is TRBD2 (7 bases). The CDR3 loop spans 15 amino acids. Germline CDR1 MNHNS, CDR2 SASEGT. Deletions cut 10 bases from V and 3 bases from J, with 19 bases between. The CDR3 nucleotides are TGTGCCACCAAGAGACGCGGGGGCGTCTACAATGAGCAGTTCTTC. This translates into CATKRRGGVYNEQFF.

This clonotype was detected many times. The genes are TRBV11-1 and TRBJ1-1; D not resolved. The CDR3 sequence is 13 residues long. CDR1 SGHAT and CDR2 FQDESV come from the germline V gene (reference sequence). Between the trimmed V and J ends, which lost 4 bases and 7 bases, there was a span of 13 bases. The DNA for the CDR3 is TGTGCCAGCAGCTATGGTACAGACCTTGAAGCTTTCTTT. This codes for CASSYGTDLEAFF.

Concerning this clonotype: A clone one base away is much larger, so this may be a read error. The chain employs TRBV12-3 or TRBV12-4 and TRBJ2-5; weak D call: TRBD1 (6 bases). The CDR3 is 13 residues long. Between the trimmed V and J ends, which lost 5 bases and 3 bases, there was a span of 10 bases. CDR3 loop: CASSHDRKETQYF. CDR3 nucleotide sequence: TGTGCCAGCAGTCATGACAGGAAAGAGACCCAGTACTTC.

This clonotype was detected a few times. The chain recombines TRBV7-3 with TRBJ2-5; TRBD2 matches 14 bases. The germline CDR1 and CDR2 sequences are SGHTA and FQGTGA. Trimming took 4 bases from V and 3 from J; bases not matched to a gene: 4. This CDR3 spans 16 amino acids. CDR3 amino acids: CASSSPTSGGEETQYF. The CDR3 DNA reads TGTGCCAGCAGCTCCCCGACTAGCGGGGGGGAAGAGACCCAGTACTTC.

This clonotype was counted many times. The chain carries TRBV20-1 and TRBJ2-7, with D tentatively TRBD1 (5 bases). This CDR3 has 12 residues. Trimming stripped 3 bases from V and 3 bases from J, with 9 bases between. CDR1 and CDR2 (germline): DFQATT, SNEGSKA (reference sequence). CDR3 coding DNA: TGCAGTGCTAGGGACAACGTCTACGAGCAGTACTTC. It codes for CSARDNVYEQYF.

This clonotype has just a few counts. The V gene is TRBV20-1, the J gene TRBJ1-2; D not resolved. Germline CDR1 and CDR2: DFQATT and SNEGSKA (reference sequence). V lost 5 bases to trimming and J lost 4 bases, with 8 bases between them. This CDR3 is built from 11 residues. CDR3: CSADGVYGYTF. Written as DNA, the CDR3 is TGCAGTGCTGACGGGGTCTATGGCTACACCTTC.

On this clonotype: This could be a read error, since a much larger clone is one nucleotide away. The J gene is TRBJ2-1, the V gene TRBV3-1; D call uncertain. V was pared by 4 bases and J by 5 bases, with 27 bases between. The CDR3 is made up of 19 amino acids. From germline, CDR1 is LGHDT and CDR2 YNNKEL (reference sequence). The CDR3, as DNA: TGTGCCAGCAGCCGACAAAGTCCCCATATACTCCTAACCCACAATGAGCAGTTCTTC. Translated, it gives CASSRQSPHILLTHNEQFF.

This clonotype was seen repeatedly, ten times or more. The rearrangement joins TRBV15 to TRBJ2-2; 9 bases map to TRBD1. The CDR3 length is 15 residues. Germline V lookup: CDR1 LNHNV, CDR2 YYDKDF (reference sequence). The junction had 3 bases not matched to a gene; V was cut back by 1 base and J by 6 bases. The CDR3 spells CATSRGDRVAGELFF. The CDR3 DNA follows: TGTGCCACCAGCAGAGGGGACAGGGTCGCCGGGGAGCTGTTTTTT. Filled out from reference TRBV15 and TRBJ2-2, the complete variable domain reads DAMVIQNPRYQVTQFGKPVTLSCSQTLNHNVMYWYQQKSSQAPKLLFHYYDKDFNNEADTPDNFQSRRPNTSFCFLDIRSPGLGDTAMYLCATSRGDRVAGELFFGEGSRLTVL.

The chain combines TRBV18 with TRBJ2-1; TRBD1 aligns across 11 bases. This CDR3 comprises 17 residues. Per germline, CDR1 KGHSH and CDR2 LQKENI. V dropped 0 bases and J dropped 7; count of bases not matched to a gene: 8. The CDR3 DNA is TGTGCCAGCTCACCACCGCTGGGACAGGGGGGGGTGAATGAGCAGTTCTTC. It specifies CASSPPLGQGGVNEQFF.

J is TRBJ2-7 and V is TRBV7-2, with TRBD2 matching over 10 bases. The CDR3 is 17 residues long. Germline assignment: CDR1 SGHTA and CDR2 FQGNSA. Unmatched junction bases numbered 11, after V lost 5 bases and J lost 1 base. CDR3 coding DNA: TGTGCCAGCAGCCTGGATGCCACTAGCGGGGTTTCCTACGAGCAGTACTTC. Translating gives CASSLDATSGVSYEQYF.

This clonotype occurred a few times. This chain links TRBV11-2 with TRBJ2-7; 15 bases fit TRBD2. Losses at the gene ends were 1 base for V and 4 bases for J; bases not matched to a gene: 5. The V gene's germline CDR1 is SGHAT and CDR2 FQNNGV. This CDR3 region has 17 residues. The CDR3 loop is CASSLVGTSGGRYEQYF. CDR3 sequence (DNA): TGTGCCAGCAGCTTAGTTGGGACTAGCGGGGGGAGATACGAGCAGTACTTC.

This clonotype came up many times. V usage is TRBV24-1 and J usage is TRBJ2-3; TRBD1 might be the D (6 bases). CDR3 length: 15 residues. V was shortened by 9 bases and J by 0 bases, with 15 bases between the two germline ends. Germline values: CDR1 KGHDR, CDR2 SFDVKD. The CDR3, as DNA: TGTGCCACCGGGCGAACGGGACAAAGCACAGATACGCAGTATTTT. It encodes CATGRTGQSTDTQYF.

This chain connects TRBV6-6 to TRBJ2-7; 7 nucleotides agree with TRBD2. The CDR3 is 14 amino acids. CDR1 and CDR2 from the germline V gene are MNHNY and SVGAGI (reference sequence). V shed 4 bases, J shed 0 bases, and the junction held 3 bases outside the gene matches. CDR3 in DNA: TGTGCCAGCAGTTGGGAGGGTAGCTCCTACGAGCAGTACTTC. This gives the protein CASSWEGSSYEQYF.

This clonotype appeared many times. The chain recombines TRBV7-6 with TRBJ1-6; D may be TRBD1 (5 bases). Between the trimmed V and J ends, which lost 1 base and 7 bases, there was a span of 5 bases. The CDR3 is 13 residues long. Germline CDR1 SGHVS, CDR2 FNYEAQ. CDR3 bases: TGTGCCAGCAGCTTAGGGGGGAATTCACCCCTCCACTTT. Translating gives CASSLGGNSPLHF. Complete variable domain (other parts from reference TRBV7-6 and TRBJ1-6): GAGVSQSPRYKVTKRGQDVALRCDPISGHVSLYWYRQALGQGPEFLTYFNYEAQQDKSGLPNDRFSAERPEGSISTLTIQRTEQRDSAMYRCASSLGGNSPLHFGNGTRLTVT.

This clonotype was found a few times. The chain combines TRBV18 with TRBJ2-5, with 11 bases aligning to TRBD2. From germline, CDR1 is KGHSH and CDR2 LQKENI. The V and J ends lost 3 bases and 1 base, in that order; junction bases with no gene match: 13. This CDR3 has 19 amino acids. The CDR3 spells CASSPGTSGFSSFQETQYF. The DNA for the CDR3 is TGTGCCAGCTCACCCGGGACTAGCGGATTTAGCTCCTTCCAAGAGACCCAGTACTTC.

At least ten counts were recorded for this clonotype. The genes are TRBV20-1 and TRBJ2-7, with TRBD2 identical over 11 bases. The CDR3 consists of 16 residues. Unmatched junction bases numbered 9, after V lost 3 bases and J lost 2 bases. CDR1 is DFQATT, CDR2 SNEGSKA, per germline (reference sequence). In DNA, the CDR3 is TGCAGTGCTAGTCTGGGGGGGACTAGCGGCACCTACGAGCAGTACTTC. As protein: CSASLGGTSGTYEQYF.

This clonotype showed up many times. The DNA of the CDR3 is TGTGCCAGCAGCAAATACAGGGCGAACACCGGGGAGCTGTTTTTT. Translating it yields CASSKYRANTGELFF. The genes are TRBV7-3 and TRBJ2-2; a possible D gene is TRBD1 (6 bases). Germline CDR1 SGHTA, CDR2 FQGTGA. V was shortened by 5 bases and J by 0 bases, with 10 bases between the two germline ends. The CDR3 is 15 amino acids.

Notes on this clonotype: One junction end disagrees with the germline gene, perhaps due to a read error. CDR3 sequence (DNA): TGTCCCAGCAGCTACACGCCTGGGGCAGGGAAGTTAACAGATACGCAGTATTTT. It codes for CPSSYTPGAGKLTDTQYF. The rearrangement joins TRBV7-9 to TRBJ2-3; a weak D match, TRBD1 (5 bases). The CDR3 loop spans 18 amino acids. Germline CDR1 and CDR2: SEHNR and FQNEAQ (reference sequence).

This clonotype has more than one count but fewer than ten. The chain couples TRBV6-5 to TRBJ2-1; D assignment may be TRBD1 or TRBD2 (6 bases each). CDR3 length equals 16 residues. Germline V CDR1 and CDR2: MNHEY, SVGAGI. V was shortened by 2 bases and J by 5 bases, with 16 bases between the two germline ends. The CDR3 DNA reads as TGTGCCAGCAGTTACAGGGACTCCGAGGGGGACAATGAGCAGTTCTTC. It is translated as CASSYRDSEGDNEQFF.